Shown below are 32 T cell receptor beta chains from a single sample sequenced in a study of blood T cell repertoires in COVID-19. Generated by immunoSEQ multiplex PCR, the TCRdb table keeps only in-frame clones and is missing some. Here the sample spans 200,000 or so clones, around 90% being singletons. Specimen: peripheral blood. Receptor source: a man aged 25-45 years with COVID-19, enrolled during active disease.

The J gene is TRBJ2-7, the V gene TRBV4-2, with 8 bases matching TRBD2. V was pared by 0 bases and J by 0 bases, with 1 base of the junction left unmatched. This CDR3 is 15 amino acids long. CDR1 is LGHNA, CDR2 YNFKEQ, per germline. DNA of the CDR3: TGTGCCAGCAGCCAAGAGGCGGGGGGCTCCTACGAGCAGTACTTC. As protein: CASSQEAGGSYEQYF.

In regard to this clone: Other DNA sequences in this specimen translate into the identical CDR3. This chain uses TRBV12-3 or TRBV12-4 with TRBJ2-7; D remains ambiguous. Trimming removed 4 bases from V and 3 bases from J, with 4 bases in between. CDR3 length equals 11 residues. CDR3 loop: CASSSGYEQYF. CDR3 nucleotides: TGTGCCAGCAGTTCCGGCTACGAGCAGTACTTC.

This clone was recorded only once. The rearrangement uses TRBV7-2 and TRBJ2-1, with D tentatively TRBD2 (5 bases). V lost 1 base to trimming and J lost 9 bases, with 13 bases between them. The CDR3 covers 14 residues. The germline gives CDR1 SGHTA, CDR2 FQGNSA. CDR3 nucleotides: TGTGCCAGCAGCTTAGGGCTAGCTCGAAGTGAGCAGTTCTTC. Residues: CASSLGLARSEQFF.

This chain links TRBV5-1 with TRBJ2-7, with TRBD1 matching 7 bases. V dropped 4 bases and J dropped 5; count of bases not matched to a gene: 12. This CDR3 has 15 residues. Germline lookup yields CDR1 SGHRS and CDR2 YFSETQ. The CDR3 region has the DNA TGCGCCAGCAGCGCCCAGGGGGATCCAAACAACGAGCAGTACTTC. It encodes CASSAQGDPNNEQYF.

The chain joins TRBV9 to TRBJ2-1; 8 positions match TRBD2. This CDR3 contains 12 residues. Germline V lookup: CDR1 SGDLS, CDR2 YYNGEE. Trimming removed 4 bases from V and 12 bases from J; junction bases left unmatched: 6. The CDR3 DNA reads TGTGCCAGCAGCTCGGGACTAGGTGTGCAGTTCTTC. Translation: CASSSGLGVQFF.

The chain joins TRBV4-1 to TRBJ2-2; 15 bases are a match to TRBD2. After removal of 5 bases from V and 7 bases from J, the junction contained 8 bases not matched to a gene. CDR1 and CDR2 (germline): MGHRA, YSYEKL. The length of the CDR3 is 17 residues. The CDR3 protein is CASSKGLAGGRGGELFF. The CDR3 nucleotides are TGCGCCAGCAGCAAGGGACTAGCGGGAGGCCGGGGCGGGGAGCTGTTTTTT.

CDR3 protein: CASSWTDSAPGGYTF. The CDR3 DNA reads as TGCGCCAGCAGCTGGACGGACAGCGCCCCGGGAGGCTACACCTTC. V usage is TRBV5-1 and J usage is TRBJ1-2; TRBD1 is a possible D gene (6 bases). Germline assignment: CDR1 SGHRS and CDR2 YFSETQ. Trimming shortened V by 3 bases and J by 8 bases, and 20 bases separated the two germline ends. The CDR3 contains 15 residues.

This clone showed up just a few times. This CDR3 is CATSDFGQGRDGYTF. The CDR3 bases are TGTGCCACCAGTGATTTCGGACAGGGGAGGGATGGCTACACCTTC. The rearrangement links TRBV24-1 to TRBJ1-2; 9 bases match TRBD1. Germline V gene sequence: CDR1 KGHDR, CDR2 SFDVKD. The CDR3 spans 15 residues. Trimming removed 1 base from V and 6 bases from J; junction bases left unmatched: 5.

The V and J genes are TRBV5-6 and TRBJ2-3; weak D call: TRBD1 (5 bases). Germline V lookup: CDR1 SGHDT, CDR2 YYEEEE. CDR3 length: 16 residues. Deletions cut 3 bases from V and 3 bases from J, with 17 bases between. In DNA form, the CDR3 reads TGTGCCAGCAGCTCTGCAGGGATAGTATGGACAGATACGCAGTATTTT. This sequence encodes CASSSAGIVWTDTQYF. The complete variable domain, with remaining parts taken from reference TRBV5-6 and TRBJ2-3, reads DAGVTQSPTHLIKTRGQQVTLRCSPKSGHDTVSWYQQALGQGPQFIFQYYEEEERQRGNFPDRFSGHQFPNYSSELNVNALLLGDSALYLCASSSAGIVWTDTQYFGPGTRLTVL.

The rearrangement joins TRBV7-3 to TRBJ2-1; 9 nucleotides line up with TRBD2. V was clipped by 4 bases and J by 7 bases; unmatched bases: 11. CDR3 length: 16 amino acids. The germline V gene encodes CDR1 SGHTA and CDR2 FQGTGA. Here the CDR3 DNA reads TGTGCCAGCAGCTGGCTTCCGGCTAGCGGGGCTAATGAGCAGTTCTTC. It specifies CASSWLPASGANEQFF.

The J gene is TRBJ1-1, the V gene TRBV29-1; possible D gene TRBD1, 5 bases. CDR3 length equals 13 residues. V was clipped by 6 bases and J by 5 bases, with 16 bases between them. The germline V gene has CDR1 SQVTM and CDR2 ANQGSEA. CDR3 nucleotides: TGCAGCGTGAGAGGCGGGGGAACGACTGAAGCTTTCTTT. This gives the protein CSVRGGGTTEAFF. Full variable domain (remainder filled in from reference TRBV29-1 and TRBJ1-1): SAVISQKPSRDICQRGTSLTIQCQVDSQVTMMFWYRQQPGQSLTLIATANQGSEATYESGFVIDKFPISRPNLTFSTLTVSNMSPEDSSIYLCSVRGGGTTEAFFGQGTRLTVV.

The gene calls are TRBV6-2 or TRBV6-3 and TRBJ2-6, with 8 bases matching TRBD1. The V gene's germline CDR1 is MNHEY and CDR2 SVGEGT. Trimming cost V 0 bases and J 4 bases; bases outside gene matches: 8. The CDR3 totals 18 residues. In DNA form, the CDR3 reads TGTGCCAGCAGTTACTCGAAAACGGACAGGGCCGGGGCCAACGTCCTGACTTTC. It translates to CASSYSKTDRAGANVLTF.

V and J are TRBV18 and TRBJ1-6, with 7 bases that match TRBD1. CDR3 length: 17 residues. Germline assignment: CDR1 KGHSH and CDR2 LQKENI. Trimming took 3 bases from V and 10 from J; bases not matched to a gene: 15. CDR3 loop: CASSPARQGAGSSPLHF. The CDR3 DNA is TGTGCCAGCTCACCCGCTAGACAGGGTGCGGGTTCGTCACCCCTCCACTTT.

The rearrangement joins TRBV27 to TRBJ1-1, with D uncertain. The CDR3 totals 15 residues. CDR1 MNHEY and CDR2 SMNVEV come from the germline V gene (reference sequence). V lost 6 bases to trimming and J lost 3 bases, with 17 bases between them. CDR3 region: CASSPASTGYTEAFF. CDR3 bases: TGTGCCAGCAGCCCTGCATCTACGGGTTACACTGAAGCTTTCTTT.

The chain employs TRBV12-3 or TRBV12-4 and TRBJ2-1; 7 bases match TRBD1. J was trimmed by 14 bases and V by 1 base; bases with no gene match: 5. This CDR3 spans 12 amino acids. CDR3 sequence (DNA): TGTGCCAGCAGTTTAGGGGGAGACAGGGAGTTCTTC. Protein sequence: CASSLGGDREFF.

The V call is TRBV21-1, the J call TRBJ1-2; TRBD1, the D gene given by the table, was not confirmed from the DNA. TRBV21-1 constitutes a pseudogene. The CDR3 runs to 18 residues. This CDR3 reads CASSKVRDWDRPNYGYTF. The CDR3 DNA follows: TGTGCCAGCAGCAAAGTGCGGGATTGGGACAGGCCTAACTATGGCTACACCTTC.

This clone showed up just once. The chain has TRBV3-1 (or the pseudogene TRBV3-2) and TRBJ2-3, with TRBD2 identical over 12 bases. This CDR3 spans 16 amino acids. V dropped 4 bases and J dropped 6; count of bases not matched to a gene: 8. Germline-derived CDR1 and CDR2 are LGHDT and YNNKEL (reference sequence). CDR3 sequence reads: CASSRQLAGGLDTQYF. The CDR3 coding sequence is TGTGCCAGCAGCCGACAGCTAGCGGGGGGGCTGGATACGCAGTATTTT.

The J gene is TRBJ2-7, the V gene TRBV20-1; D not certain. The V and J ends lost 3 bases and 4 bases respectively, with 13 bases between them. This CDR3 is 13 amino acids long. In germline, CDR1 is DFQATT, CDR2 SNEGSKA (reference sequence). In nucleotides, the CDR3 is TGCAGTGCTAGTAAATTGTCGCAGTACGAGCAGTACTTC. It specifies CSASKLSQYEQYF.

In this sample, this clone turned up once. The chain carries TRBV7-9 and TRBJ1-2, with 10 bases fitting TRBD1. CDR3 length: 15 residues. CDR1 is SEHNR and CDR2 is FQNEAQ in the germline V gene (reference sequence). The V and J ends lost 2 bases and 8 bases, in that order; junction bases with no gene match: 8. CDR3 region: CASSLSPGQGMGYTF. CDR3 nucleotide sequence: TGTGCCAGCAGCTTAAGTCCGGGACAGGGGATGGGCTACACCTTC.

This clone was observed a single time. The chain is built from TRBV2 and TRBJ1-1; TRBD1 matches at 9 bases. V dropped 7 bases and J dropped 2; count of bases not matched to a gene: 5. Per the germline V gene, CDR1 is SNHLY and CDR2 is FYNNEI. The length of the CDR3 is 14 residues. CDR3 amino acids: CASTLDRGNTEAFF. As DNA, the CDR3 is TGTGCCAGCACCTTGGACAGGGGAAACACTGAAGCTTTCTTT.

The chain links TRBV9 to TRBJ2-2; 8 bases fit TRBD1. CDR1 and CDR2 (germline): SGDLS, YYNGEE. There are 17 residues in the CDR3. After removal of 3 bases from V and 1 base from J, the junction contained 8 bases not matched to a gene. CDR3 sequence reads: CASSDPRGTGNTGELFF. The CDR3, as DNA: TGTGCCAGCAGCGACCCGAGGGGGACAGGGAACACCGGGGAGCTGTTTTTT.

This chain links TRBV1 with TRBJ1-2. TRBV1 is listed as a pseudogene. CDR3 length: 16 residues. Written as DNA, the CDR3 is TGCACCAGCAGCCAAGATCGGCCCCAACGGGAATATGGCTACACCTTC. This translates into CTSSQDRPQREYGYTF.

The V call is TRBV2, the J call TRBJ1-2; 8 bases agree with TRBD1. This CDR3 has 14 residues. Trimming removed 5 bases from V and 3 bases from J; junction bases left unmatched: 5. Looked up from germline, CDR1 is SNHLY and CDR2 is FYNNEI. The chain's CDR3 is CASSLGQVYYGYTF. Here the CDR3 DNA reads TGTGCCAGCAGTTTGGGACAGGTGTACTATGGCTACACCTTC.

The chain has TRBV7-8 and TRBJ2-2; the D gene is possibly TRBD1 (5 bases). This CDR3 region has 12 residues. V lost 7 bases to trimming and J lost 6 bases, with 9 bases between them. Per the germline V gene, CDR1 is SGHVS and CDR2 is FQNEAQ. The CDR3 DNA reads TGTGCCAGCAATAAAGGGGCCGGGGAGCTGTTTTTT. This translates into CASNKGAGELFF.

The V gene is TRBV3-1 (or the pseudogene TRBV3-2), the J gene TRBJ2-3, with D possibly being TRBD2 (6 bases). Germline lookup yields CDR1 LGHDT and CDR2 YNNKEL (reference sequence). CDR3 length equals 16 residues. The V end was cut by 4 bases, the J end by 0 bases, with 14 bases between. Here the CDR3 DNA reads TGTGCCAGCAGCCTCGGGGTAGCGGAGAGCACAGATACGCAGTATTTT. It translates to CASSLGVAESTDTQYF.

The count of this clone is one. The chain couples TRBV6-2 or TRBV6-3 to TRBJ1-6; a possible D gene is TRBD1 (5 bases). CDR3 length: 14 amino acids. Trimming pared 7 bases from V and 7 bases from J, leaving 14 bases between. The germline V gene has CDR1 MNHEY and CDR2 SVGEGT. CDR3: CASTPQGTNSPLHF. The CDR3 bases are TGTGCCAGCACCCCGCAGGGCACCAATTCACCCCTCCACTTT.

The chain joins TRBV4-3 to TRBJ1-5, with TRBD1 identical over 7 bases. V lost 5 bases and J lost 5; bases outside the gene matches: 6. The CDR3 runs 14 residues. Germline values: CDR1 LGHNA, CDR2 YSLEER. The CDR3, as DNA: TGCGCCAGCAGCTCCGAACAGGGGTATCAGCCCCAGCATTTT. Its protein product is CASSSEQGYQPQHF.

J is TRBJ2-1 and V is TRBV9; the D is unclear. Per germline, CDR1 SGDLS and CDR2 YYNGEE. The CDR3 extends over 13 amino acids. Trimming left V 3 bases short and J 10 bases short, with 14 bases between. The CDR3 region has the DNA TGTGCCAGCAGCGAACTCGCGAACGGGGAGCAGTTCTTC. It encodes CASSELANGEQFF.

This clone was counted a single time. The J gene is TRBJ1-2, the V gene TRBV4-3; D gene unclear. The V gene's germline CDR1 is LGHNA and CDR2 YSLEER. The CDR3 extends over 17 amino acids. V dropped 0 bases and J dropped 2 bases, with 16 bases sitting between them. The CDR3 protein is CASSQDLTAPPNYGYTF. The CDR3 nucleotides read TGCGCCAGCAGCCAAGATCTAACAGCCCCCCCAAACTATGGCTACACCTTC.

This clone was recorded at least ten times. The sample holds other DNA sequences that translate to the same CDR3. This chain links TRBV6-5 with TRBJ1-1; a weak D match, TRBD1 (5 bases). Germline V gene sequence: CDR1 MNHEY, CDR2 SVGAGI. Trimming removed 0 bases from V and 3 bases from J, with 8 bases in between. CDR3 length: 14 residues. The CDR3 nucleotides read TGTGCCAGCAGTTACTCGCGGGGGGACACTGAAGCTTTCTTT. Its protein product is CASSYSRGDTEAFF.

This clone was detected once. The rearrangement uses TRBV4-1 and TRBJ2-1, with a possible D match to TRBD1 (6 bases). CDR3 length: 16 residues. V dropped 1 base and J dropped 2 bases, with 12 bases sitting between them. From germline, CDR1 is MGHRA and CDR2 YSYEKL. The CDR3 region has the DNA TGCGCCAGCAGCCAAGGAACAGGGATCGCCTACAATGAGCAGTTCTTC. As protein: CASSQGTGIAYNEQFF.

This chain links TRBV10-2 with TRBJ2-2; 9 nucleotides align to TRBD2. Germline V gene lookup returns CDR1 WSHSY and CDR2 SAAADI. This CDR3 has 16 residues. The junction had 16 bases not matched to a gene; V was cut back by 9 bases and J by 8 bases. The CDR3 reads CASMEIGLAFRGELFF. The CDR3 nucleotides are TGCGCCAGTATGGAGATCGGACTAGCGTTCAGAGGGGAGCTGTTTTTT.